This T cell receptor (beta chain) stems from a study of blood T cells in healthy people across ages. In the case of this clonotype: Its antigen is undetermined.

Donor samples were obtained from healthy Caucasian individuals from Russia, aged about 6 to 100. Per sample, at least 5 micrograms of total RNA were extracted. Study-wide results and caveats: For the donors, CMV status was unknown and possibly confounded expanded clonotype changes. Strong correlation was found linking TCR beta diversity to naive T cell percentage.

For the second PCR, which ran for about 6 to 12 cycles, a sample-barcoded 5' primer and a J-beta primer mix were used. Using its own MiXCR run on the 5' RACE reads, TCRdb lists one record per CDR3 protein. The sample carries around 1,700,000 distinct CDR3 sequences, under 30% recorded once. V was shortened by 8 bases and J by 3 bases, with 9 bases between the two germline ends. The germline gives CDR1 MNHNY, CDR2 SVGAGI (reference sequence). CDR3 length: 12 amino acids. V and J are TRBV6-6 and TRBJ2-3; unclear D gene. The specimen sequenced was blood. The TCR was taken from a young woman in good health. The CDR3 sequence is CASEAATDTQYF. In nucleotides, the CDR3 is TGTGCCAGCGAGGCAGCGACAGATACGCAGTATTTT.